The sequence of this T cell receptor (beta chain) was determined in a study of cytomegalovirus exposure and HLA in healthy donors. PCR employed 60 Vbeta and 13 Jbeta primers. Clones were sequenced by immunoSEQ multiplex PCR, and TCRdb holds only the in-frame ones, with some missing. The table includes under 150,000 clones, around 79% detected once. As concerns this clone: The antigen remains undetermined.

Study observations and caveats: When presence/absence was analysed, sequencing depth was taken to be roughly uniform across donors.

The germline V and J ends were trimmed by 3 bases and 0 bases, with 15 bases remaining between them. This CDR3 is 17 amino acids long. Germline CDR1 reads LNHDA; CDR2 reads SQIVND (reference sequence). The V call is TRBV19, the J call TRBJ1-3, with TRBD1 as a possible D gene (6 bases). This clonotype was obtained from a woman aged 35 to 49 in good health and CMV-seropositive. Sequenced input: PBMCs. The chain's CDR3 is CASSMVGAGRSGNTIYF. Here the CDR3 DNA reads TGTGCCAGTAGTATGGTGGGGGCAGGACGCTCTGGAAACACCATATATTTT. Drawing the rest from reference TRBV19 and TRBJ1-3, the complete variable domain is DGGITQSPKYLFRKEGQNVTLSCEQNLNHDAMYWYRQDPGQGLRLIYYSQIVNDFQKGDIAEGYSVSREKKESFPLTVTSAQKNPTAFYLCASSMVGAGRSGNTIYFGEGSWLTVV.